This T cell receptor beta chain derives from a study of cytomegalovirus exposure and HLA in healthy donors. Overall study findings and caveats: There were some 150 TCR beta chains listed as cytomegalovirus-associated. A few CMV-associated chains were confirmed in vitro to be specific for CMV antigens.

On this clone itself: Its antigen is still unknown.

13 Jbeta primers and 60 Vbeta primers were used for the PCR. Authors' analysis steps: An analysis performed later counted 70 million to 90 million unique TCR beta chains (roughly 11 million of them shared). Clones were sequenced by immunoSEQ multiplex PCR, and TCRdb holds only the in-frame ones, with some missing. The DNA gave D and trimming, while V, J and clone size come from that table. The sample includes about 180,000 clones, over 80% seen only once; the top ten take approximately 1.4%. Donors were ostensibly healthy at sampling, although undocumented immune exposures were probable. The TCR comes from a man aged 40-49 years in good health and CMV-seronegative. Sample: PBMCs.

CDR3 DNA: TGTGCCAGCAGCGGGGACAGTTACTATGGCTACACCTTC. It encodes CASSGDSYYGYTF. This chain joins TRBV5-4 and TRBJ1-2; 7 positions match TRBD1. The CDR3 spans 13 residues. Germline loops: CDR1 SGHNT, CDR2 YYREEE (reference sequence). Trimming cost V 4 bases and J 3 bases; bases outside gene matches: 3.